This passage covers 25 T cell receptor beta chains from one sample sequenced in a study of technical replicates of blood from a few donors. The table came from immunoSEQ multiplex PCR; TCRdb's copy has only in-frame clones and leaves some out. The data contain roughly 90,000 clones, about 94% of them singletons. The sample comprised T cells isolated from PBMCs. These receptors were taken from a human donor in good health.

For this clone: The junction does not match germline at one end; this may be a read error. This rearrangement joins TRBV28 to TRBJ2-1, with D possibly being TRBD2 (7 bases). CDR1 is MDHEN, CDR2 SYDVKM, per germline. There are 16 residues in the CDR3. The CDR3 DNA follows: TGTGCCAGCAGCTTCGGCCGTGCTAGCGCGGGGGCGTTAGGGATCTTC. Amino acids: CASSFGRASAGALGIF. The whole variable domain, filled in from reference TRBV28 and TRBJ2-1, reads DVKVTQSSRYLVKRTGEKVFLECVQDMDHENMFWYRQDPGLGLRLIYFSYDVKMKEKGDIPEGYSVSREKKERFSLILESASTNQTSMYLCASSFGRASAGALGIFGPGTRLTVL.

This chain uses TRBV19 with TRBJ1-1, with TRBD1 matching over 8 bases. Looked up from germline, CDR1 is LNHDA and CDR2 is SQIVND (reference sequence). Trimming at V came to 6 bases and at J to 5 bases, leaving 8 bases not matched to a gene. This CDR3 comprises 14 residues. The CDR3 sequence is CASSPGQGRTEAFF. The DNA of the CDR3 is TGTGCCAGTAGCCCAGGACAGGGAAGAACTGAAGCTTTCTTT. Supplemented by reference TRBV19 and TRBJ1-1, the full variable domain reads DGGITQSPKYLFRKEGQNVTLSCEQNLNHDAMYWYRQDPGQGLRLIYYSQIVNDFQKGDIAEGYSVSREKKESFPLTVTSAQKNPTAFYLCASSPGQGRTEAFFGQGTRLTVV.

V gene TRBV2 combines with J gene TRBJ2-5; D is unresolved. The germline V gene encodes CDR1 SNHLY and CDR2 FYNNEI. The CDR3 runs to 15 residues. V dropped 9 bases and J dropped 1 base, with 18 bases sitting between them. This chain's CDR3 is CARQITSAGQETQYF. The CDR3 DNA reads as TGTGCCAGACAGATAACATCGGCAGGCCAAGAGACCCAGTACTTC.

The CDR3 region is CASSGQVLSYEQYF. As DNA, the CDR3 is TGTGCCAGCAGCGGACAGGTCCTCTCCTACGAGCAGTACTTC. The V gene is TRBV6-1, the J gene TRBJ2-7; 7 bases match TRBD1. CDR1 and CDR2 (germline): MNHNS, SASEGT. V dropped 6 bases and J dropped 0; count of bases not matched to a gene: 5. The CDR3 consists of 14 residues.

The rearrangement uses TRBV4-1 and TRBJ2-7; TRBD1 matches 11 bases. The CDR3 is made up of 18 amino acids. The germline V gene encodes CDR1 MGHRA and CDR2 YSYEKL. The J segment lost 5 bases and the V segment lost 1 base, leaving 13 bases of the junction unmatched. This CDR3 reads CASSQGSWTGGLWNEQYF. The DNA for the CDR3 is TGCGCCAGCAGCCAAGGATCCTGGACAGGGGGCTTATGGAACGAGCAGTACTTC.

The chain couples TRBV15 to TRBJ2-6; 8 bases map to TRBD2. Germline CDR1 is LNHNV and CDR2 is YYDKDF (reference sequence). After removal of 1 base from V and 2 bases from J, the junction contained 4 bases not matched to a gene. The CDR3 is 17 residues long. CDR3 sequence reads: CATSRVAGRAGANVLTF. The CDR3 DNA sequence: TGTGCCACCAGCAGAGTTGCCGGGAGGGCTGGGGCCAACGTCCTGACTTTC.

The chain joins TRBV7-9 to TRBJ2-1, with D possibly TRBD2 on 6 matching bases. V gave up 3 bases and J gave up 5 bases, with 11 bases separating them. Germline V gene data show CDR1 as SEHNR and CDR2 as FQNEAQ (reference sequence). This CDR3 has 14 amino acids. CDR3: CASSFPGGNNEQFF. The CDR3 DNA follows: TGTGCCAGCAGCTTTCCTGGGGGGAACAATGAGCAGTTCTTC.

The chain employs TRBV10-3 and TRBJ1-2; a possible D gene is TRBD1 (6 bases). Germline CDR1 reads ENHRY; CDR2 reads SYGVKD. V lost 2 bases and J 3 bases, leaving 10 bases between the germline ends. The length of the CDR3 is 14 residues. CDR3 in DNA: TGTGCCATCAGTGAGCTGGGACACGACTATGGCTACACCTTC. Amino acids: CAISELGHDYGYTF.

The chain carries TRBV6-5 and TRBJ2-7; the match to TRBD1 covers 7 bases. The CDR3 covers 12 residues. V trimming: 8 bases; J trimming: 1 base; junction bases outside the gene matches: 2. The germline V gene encodes CDR1 MNHEY and CDR2 SVGAGI. CDR3 nucleotide sequence: TGTGCCAGCGGGACAGCGTCCTACGAGCAGTACTTC. Translated: CASGTASYEQYF.

The chain joins TRBV19 to TRBJ1-1, with TRBD1 identical over 8 bases. In germline, CDR1 is LNHDA, CDR2 SQIVND (reference sequence). V gave up 10 bases and J gave up 10 bases; unmatched junction bases: 17. CDR3 length: 14 residues. CDR3 coding DNA: TGTGCCACAGCCCCGGGACAGGAGGGTTTGCGAGCTTTCTTT. Its translation is CATAPGQEGLRAFF.

V usage is TRBV5-8 and J usage is TRBJ2-5, with 9 bases lining up with TRBD1. The V segment lost 2 bases and the J segment 4 bases; nucleotides outside the gene matches: 3. CDR1 SGHTS and CDR2 YDEGEE come from the germline V gene. There are 14 residues in the CDR3. CDR3 protein: CASSFGTGLETQYF. The CDR3 DNA reads TGTGCCAGCAGCTTCGGGACAGGGTTAGAGACCCAGTACTTC.

The V call is TRBV10-3, the J call TRBJ2-7, with D uncertain. CDR1 is ENHRY, CDR2 SYGVKD, per germline. This CDR3 region has 12 residues. The V and J ends lost 3 bases and 3 bases respectively, with 6 bases between them. The CDR3, as DNA: TGTGCCATCAGTGAAAGCGTCTACGAGCAGTACTTC. Translation: CAISESVYEQYF.

The V and J genes are TRBV27 and TRBJ2-7; the match to TRBD1 covers 7 bases. The CDR3 has 15 amino acids. CDR1 MNHEY and CDR2 SMNVEV come from the germline V gene (reference sequence). With 7 bases clipped from V and 4 bases from J, the junction kept 13 bases outside the gene matches. The CDR3 DNA reads TGTGCCAGCACTCCCACCAGAGGGGGCGGATACGAGCAGTACTTC. Residues: CASTPTRGGGYEQYF.

The chain has TRBV25-1 and TRBJ2-5, with 7 bases identical to TRBD1. Gene TRBJ2-7 matches the end of the DNA better, so the J call may be wrong. Germline CDR1 MGHDK, CDR2 SYGVNS. This CDR3 region has 16 residues. The CDR3 region has the DNA TGTGCCAGCAGTGATTGGACAGGAAAGGGTGGCTACGAGCAGTACTTC. Translated: CASSDWTGKGGYEQYF.

CDR3 amino acids: CASRGDRALPATEAFF. CDR3 nucleotide sequence: TGTGCCAGCAGGGGGGACAGGGCCCTACCTGCAACTGAAGCTTTCTTT. The chain employs TRBV7-8 and TRBJ1-1, with 9 nucleotides matching TRBD1. Germline CDR1 reads SGHVS; CDR2 reads FQNEAQ. The J segment lost 5 bases and the V segment lost 6 bases, leaving 13 bases of the junction unmatched. The CDR3 runs 16 residues. The whole variable domain, filled in from reference TRBV7-8 and TRBJ1-1, reads GAGVSQSPRYKVAKRGQDVALRCDPISGHVSLFWYQQALGQGPEFLTYFQNEAQLDKSGLPSDRFFAERPEGSVSTLKIQRTQQEDSAVYLCASRGDRALPATEAFFGQGTRLTVV.

The gene calls are TRBV27 and TRBJ2-5; no reliable D call. The V gene lost 6 bases and the J gene lost 0 bases, with 11 bases spanning the gap. CDR1 is MNHEY and CDR2 is SMNVEV in the germline V gene (reference sequence). This CDR3 contains 14 residues. CDR3 in amino acids: CASSPSGYQETQYF. CDR3 in DNA: TGTGCCAGCAGCCCCTCCGGGTACCAAGAGACCCAGTACTTC.

V and J are TRBV6-5 and TRBJ1-6, with a possible D match to TRBD1 (6 bases). V lost 4 bases to trimming and J lost 7 bases, with 11 bases between them. The CDR3 is 14 residues long. CDR1 and CDR2 (germline): MNHEY, SVGAGI. This CDR3 is CASSLGQMNSPLHF. The DNA for the CDR3 is TGTGCCAGCAGTTTAGGACAGATGAATTCACCCCTCCACTTT.

V gene TRBV2 combines with J gene TRBJ1-4, with 7 bases matching TRBD1. This CDR3 has 15 residues. Per germline, CDR1 SNHLY and CDR2 FYNNEI. The V and J ends lost 0 bases and 4 bases, in that order; junction bases with no gene match: 2. The CDR3 here is CASSEARQGNEKLFF. CDR3 DNA: TGTGCCAGCAGTGAAGCGCGACAGGGTAATGAAAAACTGTTTTTT.

The rearrangement links TRBV6-6 to TRBJ2-2; tentatively, D is TRBD2 (5 bases). Trimming stripped 0 bases from V and 6 bases from J, with 14 bases between. This CDR3 comprises 16 residues. Germline V CDR1 and CDR2: MNHNY, SVGAGI (reference sequence). The CDR3 protein is CASSYSTGFPAGELFF. The CDR3 DNA follows: TGTGCCAGCAGTTACTCGACGGGGTTTCCCGCCGGGGAGCTGTTTTTT.

The CDR3, as DNA: TGTGCCAGCAGCGTAGGCGGTAATCTGGAGACCCAGTACTTC. Protein product: CASSVGGNLETQYF. This chain links TRBV9 with TRBJ2-5; D not resolved. Looked up from germline, CDR1 is SGDLS and CDR2 is YYNGEE. Trimming cost V 0 bases and J 5 bases, with 11 bases left between them. This CDR3 is 14 amino acids long.

The chain carries TRBV6-1 and TRBJ1-5; no definite D call. CDR1 is MNHNS and CDR2 is SASEGT in the germline V gene. This CDR3 is 16 amino acids long. Trimming left V 4 bases short and J 2 bases short, with 15 bases between. This CDR3 reads CASSGRSVAGNQPQHF. For the CDR3, the DNA is TGTGCCAGCAGTGGGAGATCGGTTGCCGGCAATCAGCCCCAGCATTTT.

V and J are TRBV6-1 and TRBJ2-5; D may be TRBD2 (6 bases). Germline V gene data show CDR1 as MNHNS and CDR2 as SASEGT. The V end lost 6 bases, the J end lost 5 bases, and 10 bases lay between the germline ends. The CDR3 length is 12 residues. The CDR3 spells CASRGGGETQYF. The CDR3 bases are TGTGCCAGCAGGGGTGGAGGGGAGACCCAGTACTTC.

V usage is TRBV28 and J usage is TRBJ2-7, with no clear D. V shed 2 bases and J shed 4 bases, with 9 bases lying between them. Germline CDR1 is MDHEN and CDR2 is SYDVKM. The CDR3 loop spans 13 amino acids. The CDR3 nucleotides are TGTGCCAGCAGTTTAACCCACGGGTACGAGCAGTACTTC. Amino acid sequence: CASSLTHGYEQYF.

The chain combines TRBV5-1 with TRBJ2-5; 7 positions agree with TRBD2. Germline trimming cut 0 bases from V and 2 bases from J; bases unmatched to any gene: 4. The CDR3 loop spans 15 amino acids. CDR1 and CDR2 from the germline V gene are SGHRS and YFSETQ. The CDR3 sequence: CASSLGEGGQETQYF. The CDR3 DNA reads TGCGCCAGCAGCTTGGGGGAGGGCGGACAAGAGACCCAGTACTTC.

This chain uses TRBV7-2 with TRBJ2-2; 9 nucleotides align to TRBD2. V shed 3 bases, J shed 7 bases, and the junction held 3 bases outside the gene matches. Germline CDR1 reads SGHTA; CDR2 reads FQGNSA. This CDR3 has 14 residues. The CDR3 nucleotides are TGTGCCAGCAGCTTTGCGCGGGGGGGCGGGGAGCTGTTTTTT. Amino acids: CASSFARGGGELFF. Complete variable domain (other parts from reference TRBV7-2 and TRBJ2-2): GAGVSQSPSNKVTEKGKDVELRCDPISGHTALYWYRQSLGQGLEFLIYFQGNSAPDKSGLPSDRFSAERTGGSVSTLTIQRTQQEDSAVYLCASSFARGGGELFFGEGSRLTVL.